Listed here are 3 T cell receptor beta chains from one sample, sequenced in a study of T cell repertoires in cytomegalovirus infection. TCRdb ran MiXCR on the reads and lists one entry per CDR3 protein. The sample consists of about 360,000 distinct CDR3 sequences, 15% to 20% of them appearing once. Sequencing was performed on PBMCs. Receptor source: a human donor in good health (CMV status not recorded). Some clones in this sample may be carry-over from other donors' samples.

The gene calls are TRBV29-1 and TRBJ1-5, with TRBD1 as a possible D gene (6 bases). The CDR3 covers 13 residues. V lost 2 bases and J 7 bases, leaving 12 bases between the germline ends. CDR1 SQVTM and CDR2 ANQGSEA come from the germline V gene. The CDR3: CSVESQQGQPQHF. For the CDR3, the DNA is TGCAGCGTTGAAAGTCAACAGGGACAGCCCCAGCATTTT.

The chain combines TRBV19 with TRBJ2-5; a possible D gene is TRBD2 (6 bases). Germline CDR1 is LNHDA and CDR2 is SQIVND (reference sequence). V lost 4 bases and J 3 bases, leaving 15 bases between the germline ends. The length of the CDR3 is 15 residues. Written as DNA, the CDR3 is TGTGCCAGTAGTACCCGCCCTACGGGGGAAGAGACCCAGTACTTC. It encodes CASSTRPTGEETQYF.

V is TRBV2 and J is TRBJ1-1; the D is unclear. Germline V lookup: CDR1 SNHLY, CDR2 FYNNEI. V dropped 5 bases and J dropped 10 bases, with 17 bases sitting between them. CDR3 length: 13 amino acids. The CDR3 loop reads CASSPNEGGGAFF. CDR3 bases: TGTGCCAGCAGTCCCAATGAGGGAGGTGGAGCTTTCTTT.